These 4 T cell receptor beta chains were sequenced from one sample in a study of Ad26.COV2.S vaccination and SARS-CoV-2 variants. This table comes from immunoSEQ multiplex PCR, and its TCRdb copy is limited to in-frame clones, with some not included. The sample yields 330,000 or so clones, roughly 88% seen once. The treatment was: some 19 received Ad26.COV2.S at low or high dose, single or two shots; 5 received placebo; per-sample allocation not given. Sampling was done on day 63 after the first vaccine or placebo injection. The sequenced sample was peripheral blood, obtained in a trial of Ad26.COV2.S vaccine versus placebo. These receptor sequences come from a person between 18 and 65 years old who received the Ad26.COV2.S COVID-19 vaccine or a placebo.

The chain links TRBV27 to TRBJ1-1; 9 bases line up with TRBD1. The CDR3 loop spans 14 amino acids. CDR1 and CDR2 (germline): MNHEY, SMNVEV (reference sequence). V shed 5 bases and J 4 bases; nucleotides not matched to a gene: 5. CDR3 nucleotides: TGTGCCAGCAGTCCCGGGACAGGGAGCACTGAAGCTTTCTTT. Its protein product is CASSPGTGSTEAFF.

The rearrangement joins TRBV5-4 to TRBJ2-1, with TRBD2 identical over 8 bases. Germline V lookup: CDR1 SGHNT, CDR2 YYREEE (reference sequence). This CDR3 spans 15 amino acids. V dropped 4 bases and J dropped 8; count of bases not matched to a gene: 11. This chain's CDR3 is CASSPGGVGRDEQFF. The CDR3 nucleotides read TGTGCCAGCAGCCCGGGGGGGGTTGGAAGGGATGAGCAGTTCTTC.

V gene TRBV9 combines with J gene TRBJ1-4, with 12 nucleotides matching TRBD1. CDR3 size: 17 residues. J was trimmed by 8 bases and V by 0 bases; bases with no gene match: 8. The germline V gene encodes CDR1 SGDLS and CDR2 YYNGEE. CDR3 in amino acids: CASSVVVGQGAPEKLFF. For the CDR3, the DNA is TGTGCCAGCAGCGTAGTTGTGGGACAGGGGGCTCCCGAAAAACTGTTTTTT.

The V gene is TRBV25-1, the J gene TRBJ2-5; 11 nucleotides align to TRBD2. V trimming: 6 bases; J trimming: 5 bases; junction bases outside the gene matches: 5. CDR3 length equals 14 residues. Germline CDR1 MGHDK, CDR2 SYGVNS. CDR3 residues: CASRDSGRGETQYF. CDR3 DNA: TGTGCCAGCAGAGATAGCGGGAGGGGTGAGACCCAGTACTTC. Looking up the rest from reference TRBV25-1 and TRBJ2-5 gives the full variable domain: EADIYQTPRYLVIGTGKKITLECSQTMGHDKMYWYQQDPGMELHLIHYSYGVNSTEKGDLSSESTVSRIRTEHFPLTLESARPSHTSQYLCASRDSGRGETQYFGPGTRLLVL.